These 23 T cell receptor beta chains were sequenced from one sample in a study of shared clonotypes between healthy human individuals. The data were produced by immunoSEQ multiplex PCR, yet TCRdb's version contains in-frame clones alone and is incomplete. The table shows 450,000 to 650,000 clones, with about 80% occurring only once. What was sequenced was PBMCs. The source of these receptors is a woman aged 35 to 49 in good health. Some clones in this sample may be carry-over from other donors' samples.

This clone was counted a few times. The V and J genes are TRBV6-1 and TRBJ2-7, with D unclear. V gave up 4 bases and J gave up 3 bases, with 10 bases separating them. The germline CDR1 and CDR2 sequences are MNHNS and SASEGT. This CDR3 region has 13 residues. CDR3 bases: TGTGCCAGCAGTGGAGAACGGTTCTACGAGCAGTACTTC. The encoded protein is CASSGERFYEQYF.

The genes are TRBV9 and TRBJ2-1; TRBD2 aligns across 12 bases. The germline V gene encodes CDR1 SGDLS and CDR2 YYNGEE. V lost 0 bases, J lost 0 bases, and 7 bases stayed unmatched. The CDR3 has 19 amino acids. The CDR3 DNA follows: TGTGCCAGCAGCGTAGGTCTAGCGGGAGGGCCGTCCTCCTACAATGAGCAGTTCTTC. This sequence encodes CASSVGLAGGPSSYNEQFF.

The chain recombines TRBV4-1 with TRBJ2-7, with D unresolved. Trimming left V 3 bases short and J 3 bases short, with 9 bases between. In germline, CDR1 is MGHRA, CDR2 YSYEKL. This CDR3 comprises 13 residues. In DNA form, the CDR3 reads TGCGCCAGCAGCCACGCAACGAGCTACGAGCAGTACTTC. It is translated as CASSHATSYEQYF.

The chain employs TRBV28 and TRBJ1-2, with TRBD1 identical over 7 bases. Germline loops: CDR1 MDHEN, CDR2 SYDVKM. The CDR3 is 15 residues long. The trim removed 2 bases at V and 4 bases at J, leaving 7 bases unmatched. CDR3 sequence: CASSLNDRVGYGYTF. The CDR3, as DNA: TGTGCCAGCAGTTTAAACGACAGGGTAGGCTATGGCTACACCTTC.

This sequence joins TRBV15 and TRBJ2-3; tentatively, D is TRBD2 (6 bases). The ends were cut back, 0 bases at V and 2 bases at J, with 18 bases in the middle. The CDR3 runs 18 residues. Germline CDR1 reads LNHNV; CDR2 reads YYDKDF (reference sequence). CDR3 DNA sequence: TGTGCCACCAGCAGAGATTTAGGCGGGACCCTATACACAGATACGCAGTATTTT. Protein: CATSRDLGGTLYTDTQYF.

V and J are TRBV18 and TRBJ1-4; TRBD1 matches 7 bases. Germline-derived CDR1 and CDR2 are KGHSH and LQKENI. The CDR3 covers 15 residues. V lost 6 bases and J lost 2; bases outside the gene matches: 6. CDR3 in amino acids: CASSGQTGTNEKLFF. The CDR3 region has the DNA TGTGCCAGCTCGGGACAGACAGGGACTAATGAAAAACTGTTTTTT.

The chain's CDR3 is CSVDMQGDEQYF. The DNA for the CDR3 is TGCAGCGTTGATATGCAGGGGGACGAGCAGTACTTC. The chain combines TRBV29-1 with TRBJ2-7, with 7 bases aligning to TRBD1. Unmatched junction bases numbered 4, after V lost 3 bases and J lost 5 bases. The CDR3 is made up of 12 amino acids. Germline V lookup: CDR1 SQVTM, CDR2 ANQGSEA.

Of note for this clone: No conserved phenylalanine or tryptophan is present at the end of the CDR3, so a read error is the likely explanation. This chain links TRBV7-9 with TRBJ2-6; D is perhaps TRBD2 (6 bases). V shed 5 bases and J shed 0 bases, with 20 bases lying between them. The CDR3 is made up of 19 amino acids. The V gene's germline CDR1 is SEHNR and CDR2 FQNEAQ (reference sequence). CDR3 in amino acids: CASSPGAGLRNSGANVLTL. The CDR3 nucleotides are TGTGCCAGCAGCCCTGGGGCAGGACTAAGGAACTCTGGGGCCAACGTCCTGACTCTC.

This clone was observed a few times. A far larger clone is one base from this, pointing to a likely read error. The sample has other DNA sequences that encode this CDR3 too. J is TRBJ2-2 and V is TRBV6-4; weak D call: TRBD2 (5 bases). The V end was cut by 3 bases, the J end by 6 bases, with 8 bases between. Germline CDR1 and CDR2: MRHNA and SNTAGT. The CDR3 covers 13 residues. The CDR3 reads CASSERDAGELFF. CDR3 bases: TGTGCCAGCAGTGAGAGGGATGCCGGGGAGCTGTTTTTT.

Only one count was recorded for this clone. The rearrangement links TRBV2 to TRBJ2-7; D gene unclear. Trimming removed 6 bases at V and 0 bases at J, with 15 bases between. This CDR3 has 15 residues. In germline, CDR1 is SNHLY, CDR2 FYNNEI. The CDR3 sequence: CASSESGFSSYEQYF. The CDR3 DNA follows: TGTGCCAGCAGCGAATCCGGATTCAGCTCCTACGAGCAGTACTTC.

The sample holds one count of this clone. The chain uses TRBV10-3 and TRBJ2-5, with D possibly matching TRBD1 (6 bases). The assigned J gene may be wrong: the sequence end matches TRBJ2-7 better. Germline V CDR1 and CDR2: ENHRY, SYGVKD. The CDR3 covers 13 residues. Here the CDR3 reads CAISAVQGYEQYF. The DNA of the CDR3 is TGTGCCATCAGCGCTGTACAGGGCTACGAGCAGTACTTC.

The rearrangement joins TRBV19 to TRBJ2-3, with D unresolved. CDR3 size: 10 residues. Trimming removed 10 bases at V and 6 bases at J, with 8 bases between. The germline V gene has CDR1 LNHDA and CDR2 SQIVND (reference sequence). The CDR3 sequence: CATGRDTQYF. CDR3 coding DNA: TGTGCCACCGGTCGGGATACGCAGTATTTT. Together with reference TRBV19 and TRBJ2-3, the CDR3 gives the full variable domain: DGGITQSPKYLFRKEGQNVTLSCEQNLNHDAMYWYRQDPGQGLRLIYYSQIVNDFQKGDIAEGYSVSREKKESFPLTVTSAQKNPTAFYLCATGRDTQYFGPGTRLTVL.

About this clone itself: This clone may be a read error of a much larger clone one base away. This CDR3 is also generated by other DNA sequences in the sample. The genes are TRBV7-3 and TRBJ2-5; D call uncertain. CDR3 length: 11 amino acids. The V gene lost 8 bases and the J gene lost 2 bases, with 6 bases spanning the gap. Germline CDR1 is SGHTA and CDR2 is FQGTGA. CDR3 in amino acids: CASAEQETQYF. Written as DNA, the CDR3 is TGTGCCAGCGCCGAACAAGAGACCCAGTACTTC.

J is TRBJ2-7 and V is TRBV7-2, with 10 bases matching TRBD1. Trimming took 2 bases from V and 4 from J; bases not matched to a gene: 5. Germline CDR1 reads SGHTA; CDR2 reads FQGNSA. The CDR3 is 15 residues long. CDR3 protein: CASSLRLGQGYEQYF. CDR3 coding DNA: TGTGCCAGCAGCTTAAGATTGGGACAGGGGTACGAGCAGTACTTC. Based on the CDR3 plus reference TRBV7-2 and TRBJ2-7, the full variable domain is GAGVSQSPSNKVTEKGKDVELRCDPISGHTALYWYRQSLGQGLEFLIYFQGNSAPDKSGLPSDRFSAERTGGSVSTLTIQRTQQEDSAVYLCASSLRLGQGYEQYFGPGTRLTVT.

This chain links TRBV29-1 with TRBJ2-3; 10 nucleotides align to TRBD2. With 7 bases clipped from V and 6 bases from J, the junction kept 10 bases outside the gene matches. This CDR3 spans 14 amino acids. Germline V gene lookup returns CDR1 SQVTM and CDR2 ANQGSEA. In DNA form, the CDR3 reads TGCAGCGCCACGACTAGCGGGCGGGAGGATACGCAGTATTTT. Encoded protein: CSATTSGREDTQYF.

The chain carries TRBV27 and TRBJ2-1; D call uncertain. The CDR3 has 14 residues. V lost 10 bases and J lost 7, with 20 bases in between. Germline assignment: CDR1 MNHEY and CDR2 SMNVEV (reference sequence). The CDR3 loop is CATLAGWPRNEQFF. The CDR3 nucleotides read TGTGCCACCCTGGCCGGGTGGCCGAGGAATGAGCAGTTCTTC.

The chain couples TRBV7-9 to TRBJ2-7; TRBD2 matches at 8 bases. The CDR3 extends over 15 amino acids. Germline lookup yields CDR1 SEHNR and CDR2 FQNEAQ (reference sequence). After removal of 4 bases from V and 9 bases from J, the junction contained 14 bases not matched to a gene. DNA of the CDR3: TGTGCCAGCAGCTCGCTGGGGACGGGAGGGCGCGTGCAGTACTTC. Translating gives CASSSLGTGGRVQYF.

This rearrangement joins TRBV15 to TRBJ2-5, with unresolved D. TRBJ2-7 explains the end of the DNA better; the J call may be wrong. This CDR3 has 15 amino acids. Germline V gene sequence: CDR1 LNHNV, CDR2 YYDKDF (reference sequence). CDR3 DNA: TGTGCCACCGGATCCTACGACACCGGGCGCCACGAGCAGTACTTC. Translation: CATGSYDTGRHEQYF.

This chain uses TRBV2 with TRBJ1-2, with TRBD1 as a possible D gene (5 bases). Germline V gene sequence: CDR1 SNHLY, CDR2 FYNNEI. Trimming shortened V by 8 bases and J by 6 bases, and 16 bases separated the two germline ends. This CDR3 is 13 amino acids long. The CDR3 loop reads CASGGLRSNGYTF. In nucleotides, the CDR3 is TGTGCCAGCGGGGGATTACGTTCGAATGGCTACACCTTC.

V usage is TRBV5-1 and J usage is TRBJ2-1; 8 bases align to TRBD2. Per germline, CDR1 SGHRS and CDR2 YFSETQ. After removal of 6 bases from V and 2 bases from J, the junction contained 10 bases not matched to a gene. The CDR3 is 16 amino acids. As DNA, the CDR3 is TGCGCCAGCACCCCTCCTGTTAGCGGGACCTACAATGAGCAGTTCTTC. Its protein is CASTPPVSGTYNEQFF.

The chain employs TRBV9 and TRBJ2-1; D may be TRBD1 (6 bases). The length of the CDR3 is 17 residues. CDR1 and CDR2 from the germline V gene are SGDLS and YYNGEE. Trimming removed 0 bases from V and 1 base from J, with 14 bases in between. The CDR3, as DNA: TGTGCCAGCAGCGTAGCTGCGAGACAGGCGTCCTACAATGAGCAGTTCTTC. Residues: CASSVAARQASYNEQFF.

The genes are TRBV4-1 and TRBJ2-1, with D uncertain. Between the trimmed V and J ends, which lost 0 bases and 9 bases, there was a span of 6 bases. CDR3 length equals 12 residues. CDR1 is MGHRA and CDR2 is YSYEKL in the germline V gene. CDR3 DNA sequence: TGCGCCAGCAGCCAAGATATCGGTGAGCAGTTCTTC. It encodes CASSQDIGEQFF.

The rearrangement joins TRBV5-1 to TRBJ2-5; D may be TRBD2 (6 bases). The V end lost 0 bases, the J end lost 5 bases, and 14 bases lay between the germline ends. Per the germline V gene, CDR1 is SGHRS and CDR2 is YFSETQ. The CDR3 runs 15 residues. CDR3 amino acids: CASSLGPGVGETQYF. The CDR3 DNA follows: TGCGCCAGCAGCTTGGGCCCGGGAGTAGGGGAGACCCAGTACTTC.